Listed here are 5 T cell receptor beta chains from one sample, sequenced in a study of cytomegalovirus exposure and HLA in healthy donors. The PCR used 60 Vbeta and 13 Jbeta primers. TCRdb's copy holds only in-frame clones and misses some; the assay was immunoSEQ multiplex PCR. The sample includes hundreds of thousands of clones, roughly four fifths of them seen just once. Material for sequencing was PBMCs. The receptors were gathered from a girl under 18 in good health and CMV-seronegative.

This chain uses TRBV14 with TRBJ2-7, with 10 bases aligning to TRBD2. The CDR3 loop spans 14 amino acids. V gave up 4 bases and J gave up 3 bases; unmatched junction bases: 3. The germline gives CDR1 SGHDN, CDR2 FVKESK. The CDR3 spells CASSPSGGNYEQYF. In DNA, the CDR3 is TGTGCCAGCAGCCCTAGCGGGGGAAACTACGAGCAGTACTTC.

The chain has TRBV6-5 and TRBJ1-3; D unresolved. The germline gives CDR1 MNHEY, CDR2 SVGAGI. V gave up 0 bases and J gave up 8 bases, with 11 bases separating them. The CDR3 sequence is 14 residues long. This CDR3 reads CASSYSMGRDTIYF. Here the CDR3 DNA reads TGTGCCAGCAGTTACTCGATGGGGAGAGACACCATATATTTT.

This clone was observed a single time. The chain has TRBV9 and TRBJ1-4, with D perhaps matching TRBD1 (5 bases). Germline-derived CDR1 and CDR2 are SGDLS and YYNGEE. V was trimmed by 4 bases and J by 7 bases, leaving 17 bases between them. The CDR3 has 15 amino acids. For the CDR3, the DNA is TGTGCCAGCAGCCAAACGACTGGGGCTGGTGAAAAACTGTTTTTT. Its translation: CASSQTTGAGEKLFF.

The chain employs TRBV18 and TRBJ1-1; D gene unclear. V was clipped by 5 bases and J by 1 base, with 14 bases between them. CDR1 is KGHSH and CDR2 is LQKENI in the germline V gene. The CDR3 runs 15 residues. CDR3 amino acids: CASSVSGSGNTEAFF. CDR3 nucleotides: TGTGCCAGCTCAGTATCTGGGTCAGGGAACACTGAAGCTTTCTTT.

The chain couples TRBV29-1 to TRBJ1-1; the D is unclear. V shed 7 bases and J shed 7 bases, with 13 bases lying between them. The CDR3 runs to 11 residues. Germline values: CDR1 SQVTM, CDR2 ANQGSEA. In nucleotides, the CDR3 is TGCAGCGGGCGACGAGCGGGTGAAGCTTTCTTT. As protein: CSGRRAGEAFF.